The T cell receptor beta chain under discussion was sequenced for a study of cytomegalovirus exposure and HLA in healthy donors (TCRdb year 2017). Some background on the complete study: According to a later analysis, the approximately 120 validation repertoires were produced on the same platform as the roughly 720 repertoires of the first cohort. To predict cytomegalovirus infection status, the study combined high-throughput TCR immunosequencing, statistical association of individual TCRs with disease status, and machine learning. The aim of the study was to test whether cataloging public T cell receptors could identify signatures of past pathogen exposure. A separate validation cohort of over a hundred different subjects was used in addition to the roughly 670-subject first cohort. The paper as a whole reports these results and caveats: It was suggested by the authors that the approach could potentially be generalized to other disease states and immunological phenotypes. Across donors, most TCR sequences were observed very rarely, whereas some public TCRs were present in many individuals. The validation cohort had no HLA typing available for a later analysis, so co-occurrence within that cohort was assessed over all 130 or so repertoires. The study listed 150 to 200 TCR beta chains as associated with cytomegalovirus. Subsequent analysis determined that TCRs grouped into clusters in the first cohort also showed a tendency toward co-occurrence across the 130 or so validation repertoires, and roughly 94% of cluster scores exceeded 0. Cytomegalovirus status was reported to be diagnosed by the classifier with high specificity and sensitivity in both the original and validation cohorts. In vitro tests confirmed that a few of the cytomegalovirus-associated TCR beta chains recognize cytomegalovirus antigens.

Libraries were prepared through the immunoSEQ multiplex PCR assay. As for how the authors treated the data: A statistical classification framework was built to diagnose cytomegalovirus status from the catalog of TCR beta chain sequences. TCRdb took this table from immuneACCESS and kept in-frame rearrangements with V and J called. Such tables lack part of the clones; where checked against another copy, unresolved V genes explain under half of the gap, and the rest is unexplained. Clonal size and the V and J genes are those of that table, whereas D and trimming came from the DNA. The sample records around 69,000 clones, approximately 96% of which are singletons. The ten biggest clones cover 4.5% of the sample. The CDR3 runs 15 amino acids, cysteine and phenylalanine included. Left in the record is the CDR3 DNA by itself, 45 bases read in frame from the first base. V is trimmed back by 6 bases and J by 5 bases, and the junction contains 12 bases that no gene match accounts for. CDR1 and CDR2 are drawn from the germline V gene (reference sequence): LNHDA, SQIVND.

The donors were included in the validation cohort of approximately 120 subjects, a group kept apart from the roughly 670-subject first cohort. As regards this clone: Its antigen remains undetermined. Within one base of it there is no much larger clone, and no base qualities were kept.

This chain is built from TRBV19 and TRBJ2-5; 7 of the junction bases match TRBD1. The sequence was collected from a young woman in good health and CMV-seropositive. Specimen: PBMCs. CDR3 protein: CASRISGGRSETQYF. The bases read TGTGCCAGTAGGATCTCAGGGGGAAGGAGTGAGACCCAGTACTTC.